This is a list of T cell receptor beta chains from one sample in a study of T-cell reconstitution after alpha-beta-depleted transplantation in children. TCRdb recomputed calls from the PCR reads with MiXCR, one row per CDR3 protein. The sample carries about 120,000 distinct CDR3 sequences, approximately 22% recorded once. The specimen was PBMCs, mostly from graft donor cells, collected 180 days after TCRalphabeta/CD19-depleted stem cell transplant. These receptors all come from a male patient aged 2 to 10 who had a stem cell transplant for chronic granulomatous disease, so the T cells may come from the graft donor. The CDR3 runs from the conserved cysteine through the conserved F or W. The order of the fields is CDR3 protein, CDR3 DNA, D gene, V gene, J gene, clone size. D genes are given only for firm matches. The size of a clone is reported for some rows only, either as once, few or many, or as a class for expanded clones.

CDR3aa: CSAKQGSSYNEQFF
CDR3nt: TGCAGTGCCAAGCAGGGGAGCTCCTACAATGAGCAGTTCTTC
d_gene: -
v_gene: TRBV20-1
j_gene: TRBJ2-1
abundance: many

CDR3aa: CAISEPGSTGGSYNEQFF
CDR3nt: TGTGCCATCAGTGAGCCAGGATCGACAGGGGGCTCCTACAATGAGCAGTTCTTC
d_gene: TRBD1
v_gene: TRBV10-3
j_gene: TRBJ2-1
abundance: many

CDR3aa: CATSREPGLNTEAFF
CDR3nt: TGTGCCACCAGCAGAGAGCCAGGGTTGAACACTGAAGCTTTCTTT
d_gene: -
v_gene: TRBV15
j_gene: TRBJ1-1
abundance: many

CDR3aa: CASSQDRMGGFYGYTF
CDR3nt: TGCGCCAGCAGCCAAGATCGGATGGGGGGATTCTATGGCTACACCTTC
d_gene: -
v_gene: TRBV4-3
j_gene: TRBJ1-2
abundance: many

CDR3aa: CASSLQGAHGYTF
CDR3nt: TGTGCCAGCAGTTTACAGGGGGCGCATGGCTACACCTTC
d_gene: TRBD1
v_gene: TRBV12-3/TRBV12-4
j_gene: TRBJ1-2
abundance: -

CDR3aa: CASSLFSGTVYNEQFF
CDR3nt: TGTGCCAGCAGCCTTTTCTCCGGGACTGTATACAATGAGCAGTTCTTC
d_gene: -
v_gene: TRBV7-2
j_gene: TRBJ2-1
abundance: many

CDR3aa: CASSVDPWGTGELFF
CDR3nt: TGTGCCAGCAGCGTGGACCCATGGGGGACCGGGGAGCTGTTTTTT
d_gene: -
v_gene: TRBV5-6
j_gene: TRBJ2-2
abundance: -

CDR3aa: CSARGTVVTEQYF
CDR3nt: TGCAGTGCTAGAGGGACGGTGGTCACCGAGCAGTACTTC
d_gene: -
v_gene: TRBV20-1
j_gene: TRBJ2-7
abundance: many

CDR3aa: CASSLGLRLTDTQYF
CDR3nt: TGTGCCAGCAGCTTGGGACTACGACTCACAGATACGCAGTATTTT
d_gene: -
v_gene: TRBV5-6
j_gene: TRBJ2-3
abundance: many

CDR3aa: CASSPGPLAHNEQFF
CDR3nt: TGTGCCAGCAGTCCCGGTCCTCTAGCTCACAATGAGCAGTTCTTC
d_gene: -
v_gene: TRBV5-4
j_gene: TRBJ2-1
abundance: -

CDR3aa: CASSFGQGWADTQYF
CDR3nt: TGCGCCAGCAGCTTTGGTCAGGGATGGGCAGATACGCAGTATTTT
d_gene: -
v_gene: TRBV5-1
j_gene: TRBJ2-3
abundance: few

CDR3aa: CSAEGLAGGHNEQFF
CDR3nt: TGCAGTGCTGAGGGACTAGCGGGAGGGCACAATGAGCAGTTCTTC
d_gene: TRBD2
v_gene: TRBV20-1
j_gene: TRBJ2-1
abundance: many

CDR3aa: CSVEIGSYEQYF
CDR3nt: TGCAGCGTTGAAATCGGCAGTTACGAGCAGTACTTC
d_gene: -
v_gene: TRBV29-1
j_gene: TRBJ2-7
abundance: many

CDR3aa: CASSPSENTGELFF
CDR3nt: TGTGCCAGCAGCCCCAGCGAGAACACCGGGGAGCTGTTTTTT
d_gene: -
v_gene: TRBV7-2
j_gene: TRBJ2-2
abundance: many

CDR3aa: CASRGRTTPGDTQYF
CDR3nt: TGTGCCAGCAGGGGAAGGACTACTCCGGGAGATACGCAGTATTTT
d_gene: -
v_gene: TRBV6-1
j_gene: TRBJ2-3
abundance: -

CDR3aa: CASSVAFGGTYEQYF
CDR3nt: TGTGCCAGCAGCGTAGCATTCGGGGGTACCTACGAGCAGTACTTC
d_gene: -
v_gene: TRBV9
j_gene: TRBJ2-7
abundance: -

CDR3aa: CASSAVDTQYF
CDR3nt: TGTGCCAGCAGTGCTGTAGATACGCAGTATTTT
d_gene: -
v_gene: TRBV25-1
j_gene: TRBJ2-3
abundance: many

CDR3aa: CASRKGGALPDTQYF
CDR3nt: TGTGCCAGCAGGAAAGGGGGGGCCCTCCCAGATACGCAGTATTTT
d_gene: -
v_gene: TRBV7-2
j_gene: TRBJ2-3
abundance: few

CDR3aa: CSASQWEGNTGELFF
CDR3nt: TGCAGTGCTAGTCAGTGGGAGGGAAACACCGGGGAGCTGTTTTTT
d_gene: TRBD2
v_gene: TRBV20-1
j_gene: TRBJ2-2
abundance: -

CDR3aa: CASSSTPGLANEQFF
CDR3nt: TGTGCCAGCAGTTCAACCCCGGGACTAGCGAATGAGCAGTTCTTC
d_gene: TRBD2
v_gene: TRBV12-3/TRBV12-4
j_gene: TRBJ2-1
abundance: many

CDR3aa: CSVENTAYEQYF
CDR3nt: TGCAGCGTTGAAAACACAGCCTACGAGCAGTACTTC
d_gene: -
v_gene: TRBV29-1
j_gene: TRBJ2-7
abundance: many

CDR3aa: CATSRDWGLPDNEQFF
CDR3nt: TGTGCCACCAGCAGAGACTGGGGGTTGCCGGACAATGAGCAGTTCTTC
d_gene: -
v_gene: TRBV15
j_gene: TRBJ2-1
abundance: -

CDR3aa: CATSREGSSYNSPLHF
CDR3nt: TGTGCCACCAGCAGAGAAGGGAGCTCCTATAATTCACCCCTCCACTTT
d_gene: -
v_gene: TRBV15
j_gene: TRBJ1-6
abundance: few

CDR3aa: CSAGVGGYTF
CDR3nt: TGCAGTGCTGGCGTAGGTGGCTACACCTTC
d_gene: -
v_gene: TRBV20-1
j_gene: TRBJ1-2
abundance: few

CDR3aa: CASSRISGSSDTQYF
CDR3nt: TGTGCCAGCAGCCGAATAAGCGGGAGTTCAGATACGCAGTATTTT
d_gene: TRBD2
v_gene: TRBV7-3
j_gene: TRBJ2-3
abundance: -

CDR3aa: CSAVTTWTGPQEQYF
CDR3nt: TGCAGTGCAGTCACCACTTGGACAGGGCCCCAGGAGCAGTACTTC
d_gene: TRBD1
v_gene: TRBV20-1
j_gene: TRBJ2-7
abundance: few

CDR3aa: CSVEGGGDTQYF
CDR3nt: TGCAGCGTTGAGGGCGGAGGAGATACGCAGTATTTT
d_gene: -
v_gene: TRBV29-1
j_gene: TRBJ2-3
abundance: many

CDR3aa: CSVEETSGAGNEQFF
CDR3nt: TGCAGCGTTGAAGAGACTAGCGGGGCAGGCAATGAGCAGTTCTTC
d_gene: TRBD2
v_gene: TRBV29-1
j_gene: TRBJ2-1
abundance: many

CDR3aa: CASSLRGSYNSPLHF
CDR3nt: TGTGCCAGCAGTTTGAGGGGTTCCTATAATTCACCCCTCCACTTT
d_gene: -
v_gene: TRBV12-3/TRBV12-4
j_gene: TRBJ1-6
abundance: many

CDR3aa: CAIRVGPSLEYEQYF
CDR3nt: TGTGCCATCAGGGTCGGGCCTTCGCTCGAGTACGAGCAGTACTTC
d_gene: -
v_gene: TRBV10-3
j_gene: TRBJ2-7
abundance: many

CDR3aa: CSVPPVDSHFFLNEQFF
CDR3nt: TGCAGCGTACCTCCAGTGGACAGTCATTTCTTCTTAAATGAGCAGTTCTTC
d_gene: -
v_gene: TRBV29-1
j_gene: TRBJ2-1
abundance: many

CDR3aa: CASSSGSSGANVLTF
CDR3nt: TGCGCCAGCAGCTCAGGGAGCTCTGGGGCCAACGTCCTGACTTTC
d_gene: -
v_gene: TRBV5-1
j_gene: TRBJ2-6
abundance: -

CDR3aa: CASSPMPGQGKNIQYF
CDR3nt: TGTGCCAGCAGTCCCATGCCGGGACAGGGGAAAAACATTCAGTACTTC
d_gene: TRBD1
v_gene: TRBV7-2
j_gene: TRBJ2-4
abundance: -

CDR3aa: CASSEELRSSYEQYF
CDR3nt: TGCGCCAGCAGCGAAGAGTTGAGGAGCTCCTACGAGCAGTACTTC
d_gene: -
v_gene: TRBV4-3
j_gene: TRBJ2-7
abundance: -

CDR3aa: CASSLVGTSGRDEQFF
CDR3nt: TGCGCCAGCAGCTTGGTGGGGACTAGCGGGAGAGATGAGCAGTTCTTC
d_gene: TRBD2
v_gene: TRBV5-1
j_gene: TRBJ2-1
abundance: -

CDR3aa: CASSQGGNQPQHF
CDR3nt: TGTGCCAGCAGCCAGGGAGGCAATCAGCCCCAGCATTTT
d_gene: -
v_gene: TRBV12-3/TRBV12-4
j_gene: TRBJ1-5
abundance: few

CDR3aa: CSVAGGYEQYF
CDR3nt: TGCAGCGTGGCAGGGGGCTACGAGCAGTACTTC
d_gene: TRBD1
v_gene: TRBV29-1
j_gene: TRBJ2-7
abundance: -

CDR3aa: CSVGQGPTEAFF
CDR3nt: TGCAGCGTTGGACAGGGGCCCACTGAAGCTTTCTTT
d_gene: TRBD1
v_gene: TRBV29-1
j_gene: TRBJ1-1
abundance: many